One and the same sample provided the 22 T cell receptor beta chains below, sequenced in a study of T cell responses to AZD1222 COVID-19 vaccine. Produced via immunoSEQ multiplex PCR; TCRdb's table is partial and in-frame only. The sample carries about 110,000 clones, 80% to 90% recorded once. The material sequenced was peripheral blood, taken 28 days after the second AZD1222 dose. The receptors were sampled from an adult who received the AZD1222 COVID-19 vaccine.

J is TRBJ2-5 and V is TRBV10-3, with D hard to call. V shed 2 bases and J shed 4 bases, with 11 bases lying between them. CDR3 length: 14 residues. The germline V gene encodes CDR1 ENHRY and CDR2 SYGVKD. CDR3 residues: CAISEGQSVETQYF. The CDR3 nucleotides are TGTGCCATCAGTGAGGGCCAGTCGGTAGAGACCCAGTACTTC.

CDR3 loop: CAISEFTVETQYF. The CDR3 DNA follows: TGTGCCATCAGTGAGTTTACCGTAGAGACCCAGTACTTC. J is TRBJ2-5 and V is TRBV10-3, with D uncertain. The V end lost 1 base, the J end lost 4 bases, and 7 bases lay between the germline ends. The CDR3 is 13 residues long. The germline CDR1 and CDR2 sequences are ENHRY and SYGVKD.

The chain uses TRBV27 and TRBJ1-2; TRBD1 aligns across 7 bases. The CDR3 is made up of 13 amino acids. Germline loops: CDR1 MNHEY, CDR2 SMNVEV (reference sequence). J lost 7 bases, V lost 10 bases, and 12 bases had no gene match. The CDR3 nucleotides read TGTGCCACGCGAGAGACAGGGTCTGGTGGCTACACCTTC. Translation: CATRETGSGGYTF.

The genes are TRBV27 and TRBJ2-7; no clear D gene. Germline CDR1 MNHEY, CDR2 SMNVEV (reference sequence). With 4 bases removed from V and 1 base from J, the gap between germline ends came to 8 bases. The CDR3 has 13 residues. The CDR3 sequence: CASSSGISYEQYF. DNA of the CDR3: TGTGCCAGCAGTTCGGGCATTTCCTACGAGCAGTACTTC.

The chain combines TRBV28 with TRBJ2-5, with 9 bases matching TRBD1. The germline V gene encodes CDR1 MDHEN and CDR2 SYDVKM. Trimming took 6 bases from V and 3 from J; bases not matched to a gene: 2. The CDR3 totals 13 residues. In DNA, the CDR3 is TGTGCCAGCAGGGGGACAGGGAAAGAGACCCAGTACTTC. It is translated as CASRGTGKETQYF.

The genes are TRBV7-6 and TRBJ2-7, with TRBD2 identical over 13 bases. Germline V lookup: CDR1 SGHVS, CDR2 FNYEAQ. Unmatched junction bases numbered 4, after V lost 5 bases and J lost 3 bases. The CDR3 sequence is 15 residues long. The CDR3 region is CASSPRTSGGYEQYF. CDR3 bases: TGTGCCAGCAGCCCAAGGACTAGCGGGGGCTACGAGCAGTACTTC.

The rearrangement joins TRBV2 to TRBJ1-5, with D possibly TRBD1 on 6 matching bases. V was cut by 4 bases and J by 0 bases, with 16 bases left in between. Germline V gene lookup returns CDR1 SNHLY and CDR2 FYNNEI. The CDR3 runs to 17 residues. CDR3 nucleotide sequence: TGTGCCAGCAGTGGGACCCGACAGGTCCGTAGCAATCAGCCCCAGCATTTT. Residues: CASSGTRQVRSNQPQHF.

The chain combines TRBV7-9 with TRBJ1-2; D is unresolved. With 4 bases removed from V and 4 bases from J, the gap between germline ends came to 16 bases. In germline, CDR1 is SEHNR, CDR2 FQNEAQ (reference sequence). The CDR3 covers 15 residues. The CDR3 loop reads CASSSSGGGPYGYTF. The CDR3 region has the DNA TGTGCCAGCAGCTCCTCCGGAGGAGGACCCTATGGCTACACCTTC.

There are a few counts of this clone. The genes are TRBV6-5 and TRBJ2-7, with 8 bases identical to TRBD1. The germline V gene encodes CDR1 MNHEY and CDR2 SVGAGI. The CDR3 runs 15 residues. After removal of 6 bases from V and 3 bases from J, the junction contained 10 bases not matched to a gene. The CDR3 loop is CASSRSGGGGYEQYF. The CDR3 region has the DNA TGTGCCAGCAGCCGCTCAGGGGGCGGCGGCTACGAGCAGTACTTC.

This clone was observed once. This chain connects TRBV23-1 to TRBJ1-1; 9 bases agree with TRBD1. TRBV23-1 is treated as an ORF (open reading frame) with a function not yet certain. V shed 2 bases and J 3 bases; nucleotides not matched to a gene: 28. This CDR3 comprises 23 residues. CDR3 region: CASSQTGEQGAGPNGSNDTEAFF. In DNA form, the CDR3 reads TGCGCCAGCAGTCAAACGGGCGAACAGGGGGCGGGCCCCAATGGGTCGAACGACACTGAAGCTTTCTTT.

This clone showed up just once. The chain is built from TRBV19 and TRBJ2-1, with a tentative D call TRBD2 (6 bases). V lost 5 bases to trimming and J lost 3 bases, with 20 bases between them. CDR3 length: 17 amino acids. Germline-derived CDR1 and CDR2 are LNHDA and SQIVND (reference sequence). This CDR3 reads CASSPTPTSHNYNEQFF. Here the CDR3 DNA reads TGTGCCAGTAGTCCGACTCCAACTAGCCACAACTACAATGAGCAGTTCTTC.

This clone has just a few counts. The chain carries TRBV29-1 and TRBJ1-1; tentatively, D is TRBD1 (6 bases). Germline CDR1 reads SQVTM; CDR2 reads ANQGSEA. CDR3 length: 13 amino acids. Trimming removed 6 bases from V and 0 bases from J, with 11 bases in between. The CDR3 bases are TGCAGCGTCACCGGGACACTGAACACTGAAGCTTTCTTT. It codes for CSVTGTLNTEAFF. The full variable domain, its missing parts supplied by reference TRBV29-1 and TRBJ1-1, is SAVISQKPSRDICQRGTSLTIQCQVDSQVTMMFWYRQQPGQSLTLIATANQGSEATYESGFVIDKFPISRPNLTFSTLTVSNMSPEDSSIYLCSVTGTLNTEAFFGQGTRLTVV.

This clone has just one count. The genes are TRBV27 and TRBJ2-7; no clear D gene. The CDR3 length is 13 residues. Trimming left V 3 bases short and J 6 bases short, with 12 bases between. CDR1 and CDR2 from the germline V gene are MNHEY and SMNVEV (reference sequence). The CDR3 spells CASSFFPSSEQYF. The CDR3 DNA reads as TGTGCCAGCAGTTTTTTTCCTTCCAGCGAGCAGTACTTC.

This chain joins TRBV6-5 and TRBJ2-2, with D possibly being TRBD1 (7 bases). V lost 6 bases and J lost 6, with 17 bases in between. The germline V gene has CDR1 MNHEY and CDR2 SVGAGI. This CDR3 is 15 amino acids long. CDR3 nucleotides: TGTGCCAGCAGCCGGGACAGCGGGCCCTCCGGGGAGCTGTTTTTT. Protein product: CASSRDSGPSGELFF.

The table lists this clone with a few counts. The rearrangement links TRBV6-5 to TRBJ1-1, with D possibly TRBD1 on 5 matching bases. CDR3 length: 15 residues. CDR1 and CDR2 (germline): MNHEY, SVGAGI. Between the trimmed V and J ends, which lost 5 bases and 0 bases, there was a span of 13 bases. The CDR3 DNA reads as TGTGCCAGCAGTCCCCGGTGGGGGATGAACACTGAAGCTTTCTTT. Encoded protein: CASSPRWGMNTEAFF.

The gene calls are TRBV7-4 and TRBJ1-4, with no clear D. The length of the CDR3 is 9 residues. Trimming removed 5 bases at V and 15 bases at J, with 7 bases between. Germline values: CDR1 SGHVT, CDR2 SQSDAQ. The CDR3 region has the DNA TGTGCCAGCAGCAGGGAGGTGTTTTTT. This translates into CASSREVFF. The complete variable domain, with remaining parts taken from reference TRBV7-4 and TRBJ1-4, reads GAGVSQSPRYKVAKRGRDVALRCDSISGHVTLYWYRQTLGQGSEVLTYSQSDAQRDKSGRPSGRFSAERPERSVSTLKIQRTEQGDSAVYLCASSREVFFGSGTQLSVL.

The CDR3 loop reads CSARQRETQYF. The CDR3 DNA is TGCAGTGCCAGACAGCGGGAGACCCAGTACTTC. The chain couples TRBV20-1 to TRBJ2-5; the D call may be TRBD1 or TRBD2 (5 bases each). This CDR3 spans 11 amino acids. V lost 6 bases and J 5 bases, leaving 10 bases between the germline ends. Germline V gene sequence: CDR1 DFQATT, CDR2 SNEGSKA (reference sequence).

The chain employs TRBV30 and TRBJ2-5; 8 bases line up with TRBD2. Germline V gene sequence: CDR1 GTSNPN, CDR2 SVGIG (reference sequence). The CDR3 extends over 17 amino acids. With V trimmed by 0 bases and J by 7 bases, 16 bases remained unmatched. DNA for the CDR3: TGTGCCTGGAGTGTACTAGCGGCCCTACTGGGGGAAGGGACCCAGTACTTC. It encodes CAWSVLAALLGEGTQYF.

The V call is TRBV18, the J call TRBJ1-3, with D uncertain. The V and J ends lost 3 bases and 2 bases respectively, with 11 bases between them. Looked up from germline, CDR1 is KGHSH and CDR2 is LQKENI. The CDR3 is 15 amino acids. The CDR3: CASSPPTSAGNTIYF. The CDR3, as DNA: TGTGCCAGCTCACCGCCGACGTCAGCTGGAAACACCATATATTTT. Full variable domain (missing parts from reference TRBV18 and TRBJ1-3): NAGVMQNPRHLVRRRGQEARLRCSPMKGHSHVYWYRQLPEEGLKFMVYLQKENIIDESGMPKERFSAEFPKEGPSILRIQQVVRGDSAAYFCASSPPTSAGNTIYFGEGSWLTVV.

This clone was seen a single time. The chain uses TRBV5-8 and TRBJ1-1; unclear D gene. Germline loops: CDR1 SGHTS, CDR2 YDEGEE. This CDR3 region has 14 residues. The V gene lost 4 bases and the J gene lost 4 bases, with 14 bases spanning the gap. CDR3 region: CASSKGVRGTEAFF. CDR3 bases: TGTGCCAGCAGCAAGGGAGTTCGTGGCACTGAAGCTTTCTTT.

The CDR3 DNA sequence: TGCGCCAGCAGGGACAGCGCCTCCTACGAGCAGTACTTC. This codes for CASRDSASYEQYF. This chain links TRBV10-2 with TRBJ2-7, with D possibly being TRBD1 (6 bases). Germline CDR1 and CDR2: WSHSY and SAAADI. Trimming cost V 6 bases and J 0 bases, with 9 bases left between them. The CDR3 sequence is 13 residues long.

This sequence joins TRBV29-1 and TRBJ2-1; D gene ambiguous. The V and J ends lost 1 base and 10 bases respectively, with 14 bases between them. Germline loops: CDR1 SQVTM, CDR2 ANQGSEA. CDR3 length equals 13 residues. The CDR3 nucleotides are TGCAGCGTTGAAGGGTTTCAAATCAGCGAGCAGTTCTTC. It specifies CSVEGFQISEQFF.